One sample yielded the 19 T cell receptor beta chains listed below, sequenced in a study of blood T cell repertoires in COVID-19. Only in-frame clones appear in the TCRdb table, and some are missing; sequencing was by immunoSEQ multiplex PCR. The data hold 200,000 or so clones, with around 84% observed a single time. The sequencing input was peripheral blood. Source of these receptors: a man aged 50 to 59 with acute or convalescent COVID-19.

The chain couples TRBV11-2 to TRBJ1-1; tentative D call: TRBD1 (6 bases). Germline CDR1 SGHAT, CDR2 FQNNGV. The CDR3 has 14 amino acids. V gave up 0 bases and J gave up 4 bases, with 9 bases separating them. CDR3 nucleotide sequence: TGTGCCAGCAGCTTAGAGGGGGGGCTCACTGAAGCTTTCTTT. Translation gives CASSLEGGLTEAFF. The whole variable domain, remainder taken from reference TRBV11-2 and TRBJ1-1, is EAGVAQSPRYKIIEKRQSVAFWCNPISGHATLYWYQQILGQGPKLLIQFQNNGVVDDSQLPKDRFSAERLKGVDSTLKIQPAKLEDSAVYLCASSLEGGLTEAFFGQGTRLTVV.

V usage is TRBV5-8 and J usage is TRBJ1-6, with 8 nucleotides matching TRBD1. Germline CDR1 SGHTS, CDR2 YDEGEE. The CDR3 is 14 residues long. V lost 4 bases, J lost 8 bases, and 5 bases stayed unmatched. CDR3: CASSPGQGYSPLHF. DNA of the CDR3: TGTGCCAGCAGCCCTGGACAGGGTTATTCACCCCTCCACTTT. The variable domain in full, with the rest retrieved from reference TRBV5-8 and TRBJ1-6, is EAGVTQSPTHLIKTRGQQATLRCSPISGHTSVYWYQQALGLGLQFLLWYDEGEERNRGNFPPRFSGRQFPNYSSELNVNALELEDSALYLCASSPGQGYSPLHFGNGTRLTVT.

The CDR3 spells CASSPGYEQYF. CDR3 bases: TGTGCCAGCAGCCCCGGCTACGAGCAGTACTTC. This chain joins TRBV3-1 (or the pseudogene TRBV3-2) and TRBJ2-7; no definite D call. The germline CDR1 and CDR2 sequences are LGHDT and YNNKEL (reference sequence). V was shortened by 4 bases and J by 3 bases, with 4 bases between the two germline ends. The CDR3 length is 11 residues.

The chain couples TRBV3-1 (or the pseudogene TRBV3-2) to TRBJ2-5; 8 bases are shared with TRBD1. Germline V gives CDR1 LGHDT, CDR2 YNNKEL (reference sequence). The V gene end was trimmed by 4 bases and the J gene end by 4 bases; junction bases not matched to a gene: 8. The CDR3 length is 15 residues. Here the CDR3 reads CASSPDRGSVETQYF. In nucleotides, the CDR3 is TGTGCCAGCAGCCCCGACAGGGGAAGTGTAGAGACCCAGTACTTC.

The genes are TRBV15 and TRBJ2-3; 7 nucleotides line up with TRBD2. Germline values: CDR1 LNHNV, CDR2 YYDKDF (reference sequence). V shed 0 bases, J shed 4 bases, and the junction held 10 bases outside the gene matches. The CDR3 totals 17 residues. CDR3 coding DNA: TGTGCCACCAGCAGAGAGAGCGGCCTAGCGGTGGCAGATACGCAGTATTTT. Its translation: CATSRESGLAVADTQYF.

This chain joins TRBV29-1 and TRBJ1-2; 7 bases are a match to TRBD1. V trimming: 4 bases; J trimming: 3 bases; junction bases outside the gene matches: 5. In germline, CDR1 is SQVTM, CDR2 ANQGSEA. The CDR3 length is 13 residues. The CDR3 is CSVVGRGDYGYTF. CDR3 bases: TGCAGCGTTGTCGGCAGGGGGGACTATGGCTACACCTTC.

The V and J genes are TRBV5-8 and TRBJ1-5; D remains unclear. Germline CDR1 reads SGHTS; CDR2 reads YDEGEE. The CDR3 length is 12 residues. Trimming left V 1 base short and J 5 bases short, with 4 bases between. DNA for the CDR3: TGTGCCAGCAGCTTGTATGATCAGCCCCAGCATTTT. This sequence encodes CASSLYDQPQHF.

The chain links TRBV7-9 to TRBJ1-2; TRBD1 aligns across 7 bases. The CDR3 covers 14 residues. Trimming removed 5 bases from V and 4 bases from J; junction bases left unmatched: 7. In germline, CDR1 is SEHNR, CDR2 FQNEAQ (reference sequence). CDR3 loop: CASSPTGDAYGYTF. CDR3 bases: TGTGCCAGCAGCCCAACAGGGGACGCCTATGGCTACACCTTC.

CDR3 loop: CAISKQGAPNEQYF. The CDR3 coding sequence is TGTGCCATCAGCAAACAGGGGGCGCCGAACGAGCAGTACTTC. The chain couples TRBV10-3 to TRBJ2-7, with TRBD1 identical over 9 bases. The CDR3 extends over 14 amino acids. V lost 6 bases to trimming and J lost 5 bases; unmatched junction nucleotides: 8. Germline CDR1 is ENHRY and CDR2 is SYGVKD.

This chain links TRBV28 with TRBJ1-2; no definite D call. CDR1 and CDR2 (germline): MDHEN, SYDVKM. The CDR3 is 12 amino acids. V lost 7 bases, J lost 5 bases, and 11 bases lay in between. The CDR3 DNA reads as TGTGCCAGCACCCCTTCGGGGTATGGCTACACCTTC. This encodes CASTPSGYGYTF.

The V gene is TRBV6-5, the J gene TRBJ2-4, with TRBD2 matching 11 bases. The CDR3 contains 15 residues. V lost 2 bases and J lost 5; bases outside the gene matches: 2. CDR1 is MNHEY and CDR2 is SVGAGI in the germline V gene. CDR3 DNA sequence: TGTGCCAGCAGTTACGCGGGACTAGCGGAAAACATTCAGTACTTC. It yields the protein CASSYAGLAENIQYF.

J is TRBJ2-1 and V is TRBV6-2 or TRBV6-3; TRBD2 aligns across 8 bases. The CDR3 is 18 residues long. Germline values: CDR1 MNHEY, CDR2 SVGEGT. V was clipped by 6 bases and J by 1 base; unmatched bases: 14. CDR3 in amino acids: CASSPSQLAENSYNEQFF. CDR3 nucleotide sequence: TGTGCCAGCAGCCCTTCCCAACTAGCGGAAAATTCCTACAATGAGCAGTTCTTC.

This clone is a singleton in its sample. J is TRBJ2-7 and V is TRBV6-6, with no clear D. The germline CDR1 and CDR2 sequences are MNHNY and SVGAGI (reference sequence). V was cut by 3 bases and J by 6 bases, with 9 bases left in between. This CDR3 contains 12 residues. CDR3 in amino acids: CASSYGPTEQYF. CDR3 DNA sequence: TGTGCCAGCAGTTATGGCCCCACCGAGCAGTACTTC.

A single count supports this clone. V usage is TRBV18 and J usage is TRBJ1-5, with 8 bases identical to TRBD1. There are 14 residues in the CDR3. Germline V gives CDR1 KGHSH, CDR2 LQKENI. V trimming: 6 bases; J trimming: 7 bases; junction bases outside the gene matches: 8. The CDR3 sequence: CASSLTGEGQPQHF. For the CDR3, the DNA is TGTGCCAGCTCCCTGACAGGGGAGGGCCAGCCCCAGCATTTT.

The V gene is TRBV21-1, the J gene TRBJ1-2. TRBV21-1 is a pseudogene. The CDR3 is 14 amino acids. The CDR3: CASSPKGRDWGYTF. Here the CDR3 DNA reads TGTGCCAGCAGCCCCAAGGGGAGGGACTGGGGCTACACCTTC.

Note on this clone: Within the sample, other DNA sequences also encode this same CDR3. The chain links TRBV9 to TRBJ1-2, with D uncertain. The V end was cut by 0 bases, the J end by 2 bases, with 5 bases between. The length of the CDR3 is 13 residues. Germline V gene data show CDR1 as SGDLS and CDR2 as YYNGEE. The CDR3 region is CASSVDGNYGYTF. The CDR3 bases are TGTGCCAGCAGCGTAGATGGCAACTATGGCTACACCTTC.

The chain's CDR3 is CASRKPRDTGTGELFF. For the CDR3, the DNA is TGTGCCAGCAGAAAACCCCGGGACACAGGGACAGGGGAGCTGTTTTTT. This sequence joins TRBV6-6 and TRBJ2-2, with D possibly being TRBD1 (6 bases). V lost 6 bases and J lost 8, with 22 bases in between. CDR1 is MNHNY, CDR2 SVGAGI, per germline (reference sequence). The CDR3 runs to 16 residues.

CDR3 loop: CASSLAWRARTDTQYF. DNA for the CDR3: TGTGCCAGCAGCTTAGCTTGGCGGGCCCGAACAGATACGCAGTATTTT. V and J are TRBV7-6 and TRBJ2-3; D perhaps matches TRBD2 (5 bases). The V and J ends lost 0 bases and 3 bases respectively, with 13 bases between them. Germline CDR1 SGHVS, CDR2 FNYEAQ. The CDR3 sequence is 16 residues long.

This clone has only one observation. The genes are TRBV6-5 and TRBJ1-2; 9 nucleotides agree with TRBD1. Germline V lookup: CDR1 MNHEY, CDR2 SVGAGI. Trimming removed 10 bases from V and 4 bases from J; junction bases left unmatched: 7. This CDR3 region has 13 residues. In DNA form, the CDR3 reads TGTGCCACCGAGACAGGGGGAGGCTATGGCTACACCTTC. Protein: CATETGGGYGYTF.